Presented here are 20 T cell receptor beta chains from one specimen sequenced in a study of blood T cell repertoires in COVID-19. TCRdb's table, derived via immunoSEQ multiplex PCR, lists solely in-frame clones and lacks some. The table shows about 140,000 clones, with 60% to 80% occurring only once. The source material was PBMCs or T cells enriched from blood (not recorded which). These receptors originate from a woman aged 50 to 60 who had recovered from COVID-19.

The J gene is TRBJ1-5, the V gene TRBV5-6; possible D gene TRBD1, 5 bases. The CDR3 consists of 13 residues. V was cut by 2 bases and J by 7 bases, with 10 bases left in between. Germline lookup yields CDR1 SGHDT and CDR2 YYEEEE. CDR3 region: CASSFNRGQPQHF. As DNA, the CDR3 is TGTGCCAGCAGCTTCAATCGGGGGCAGCCCCAGCATTTT.

Only one count was recorded for this clone. This chain links TRBV9 with TRBJ2-3, with TRBD2 matching over 9 bases. The length of the CDR3 is 16 residues. V was clipped by 2 bases and J by 2 bases; unmatched bases: 6. Germline-derived CDR1 and CDR2 are SGDLS and YYNGEE. CDR3 bases: TGTGCCAGCAGCGTTGCGAGCGGGAGGAACACAGATACGCAGTATTTT. This sequence encodes CASSVASGRNTDTQYF.

The gene calls are TRBV2 and TRBJ1-5, with 10 bases fitting TRBD1. The CDR3 runs to 14 residues. The germline gives CDR1 SNHLY, CDR2 FYNNEI. The J segment lost 6 bases and the V segment lost 6 bases, leaving 5 bases of the junction unmatched. CDR3 loop: CASSRQGASQPQHF. DNA of the CDR3: TGTGCCAGCAGCCGACAGGGGGCTAGTCAGCCCCAGCATTTT. The whole variable domain, filled in from reference TRBV2 and TRBJ1-5, reads EPEVTQTPSHQVTQMGQEVILRCVPISNHLYFYWYRQILGQKVEFLVSFYNNEISEKSEIFDDQFSVERPDGSNFTLKIRSTKLEDSAMYFCASSRQGASQPQHFGDGTRLSIL.

This chain connects TRBV7-6 to TRBJ2-7, with D perhaps TRBD1 (5 bases). Germline V gene data show CDR1 as SGHVS and CDR2 as FNYEAQ. The CDR3 spans 13 residues. The ends were cut back, 2 bases at V and 6 bases at J, with 11 bases in the middle. CDR3 coding DNA: TGTGCCAGCAGCTTAAGTCCTAGGGGCGAGCAGTACTTC. Its translation: CASSLSPRGEQYF. Looking up the rest from reference TRBV7-6 and TRBJ2-7 gives the full variable domain: GAGVSQSPRYKVTKRGQDVALRCDPISGHVSLYWYRQALGQGPEFLTYFNYEAQQDKSGLPNDRFSAERPEGSISTLTIQRTEQRDSAMYRCASSLSPRGEQYFGPGTRLTVT.

The chain uses TRBV7-6 and TRBJ2-2; TRBD2 is a possible D gene (6 bases). The CDR3 spans 17 residues. Germline values: CDR1 SGHVS, CDR2 FNYEAQ. V lost 2 bases and J 0 bases, leaving 13 bases between the germline ends. The CDR3 spells CASSLPLGGTNTGELFF. CDR3 bases: TGTGCCAGCAGCTTACCCCTCGGCGGGACGAACACCGGGGAGCTGTTTTTT.

This clone was observed a handful of times. This chain uses TRBV6-4 with TRBJ1-6; D ambiguous. The CDR3 is 13 residues long. V dropped 0 bases and J dropped 10 bases, with 7 bases sitting between them. Germline lookup yields CDR1 MRHNA and CDR2 SNTAGT. CDR3 nucleotide sequence: TGTGCCAGCAGTGACTCCTTTTCCTCACCCCTCCACTTT. As protein: CASSDSFSSPLHF.

This chain links TRBV19 with TRBJ1-3; 7 nucleotides agree with TRBD1. Germline V gives CDR1 LNHDA, CDR2 SQIVND (reference sequence). Germline trimming cut 5 bases from V and 2 bases from J; bases unmatched to any gene: 6. The CDR3 totals 15 residues. DNA of the CDR3: TGTGCCAGTAGTGCCCAGACAGGGCCTGGAAACACCATATATTTT. Residues: CASSAQTGPGNTIYF.

The chain carries TRBV18 and TRBJ1-1; the match to TRBD1 covers 11 bases. CDR3 length: 17 residues. V lost 3 bases to trimming and J lost 4 bases; unmatched junction nucleotides: 10. Germline assignment: CDR1 KGHSH and CDR2 LQKENI. The CDR3 sequence is CASSPRTGGVSVTEAFF. For the CDR3, the DNA is TGTGCCAGCTCACCCCGGACAGGGGGCGTTTCGGTCACTGAAGCTTTCTTT.

The chain recombines TRBV30 with TRBJ2-1; TRBD2 matches at 9 bases. The CDR3 loop spans 15 amino acids. V lost 2 bases and J lost 9; bases outside the gene matches: 11. Germline loops: CDR1 GTSNPN, CDR2 SVGIG (reference sequence). CDR3 nucleotides: TGTGCCTGGAGTAAGTTAGCGGGAGACGGAGGTGAGCAGTTCTTC. It specifies CAWSKLAGDGGEQFF.

The table lists this clone with a few counts. The chain couples TRBV7-8 to TRBJ2-3; 7 nucleotides align to TRBD2. The germline V gene has CDR1 SGHVS and CDR2 FQNEAQ. Unmatched junction bases numbered 2, after V lost 4 bases and J lost 1 base. This CDR3 is built from 14 residues. CDR3 region: CASSSREGTDTQYF. CDR3 nucleotide sequence: TGTGCCAGCAGCTCCCGGGAGGGCACAGATACGCAGTATTTT.

CDR3 in amino acids: CASSLGRGPGQPQHF. Written as DNA, the CDR3 is TGTGCCAGCAGCTTAGGGCGGGGGCCAGGGCAGCCCCAGCATTTT. The V gene is TRBV11-2, the J gene TRBJ1-5; perhaps TRBD1 as D (6 bases). Germline loops: CDR1 SGHAT, CDR2 FQNNGV. Trimming removed 1 base at V and 7 bases at J, with 14 bases between. CDR3 size: 15 residues.

The gene calls are TRBV3-1 (or the pseudogene TRBV3-2) and TRBJ1-2, with D hard to call. Germline CDR1 is LGHDT and CDR2 is YNNKEL (reference sequence). The V end was cut by 3 bases, the J end by 0 bases, with 8 bases between. This CDR3 comprises 14 residues. The CDR3 DNA reads TGTGCCAGCAGCCAGGGCAGGACTAACTATGGCTACACCTTC. This encodes CASSQGRTNYGYTF.

The chain links TRBV30 to TRBJ2-3; 9 bases are a match to TRBD2. This CDR3 comprises 18 residues. Trimming cost V 2 bases and J 4 bases; bases outside gene matches: 16. The germline V gene has CDR1 GTSNPN and CDR2 SVGIG (reference sequence). DNA of the CDR3: TGTGCCTGGAGTCCTCCGCTTGGTGCGGGGGGGTCCCCAGATACGCAGTATTTT. Amino acid sequence: CAWSPPLGAGGSPDTQYF.

The genes are TRBV19 and TRBJ2-2; 9 bases are shared with TRBD1. CDR1 and CDR2 (germline): LNHDA, SQIVND (reference sequence). V lost 10 bases, J lost 4 bases, and 13 bases stayed unmatched. This CDR3 comprises 16 residues. CDR3 sequence reads: CATTPDRGGGTGELFF. The CDR3 nucleotides read TGTGCCACCACCCCGGACAGGGGAGGAGGCACCGGGGAGCTGTTTTTT. The variable domain in full, completed from reference TRBV19 and TRBJ2-2, reads DGGITQSPKYLFRKEGQNVTLSCEQNLNHDAMYWYRQDPGQGLRLIYYSQIVNDFQKGDIAEGYSVSREKKESFPLTVTSAQKNPTAFYLCATTPDRGGGTGELFFGEGSRLTVL.

V is TRBV6-5 and J is TRBJ1-3; D not resolved. This CDR3 comprises 15 residues. V was pared by 4 bases and J by 0 bases, with 10 bases between. Germline values: CDR1 MNHEY, CDR2 SVGAGI. The CDR3 region is CASSLASPSGNTIYF. In nucleotides, the CDR3 is TGTGCCAGCAGTTTGGCTAGTCCCTCTGGAAACACCATATATTTT.

The V gene is TRBV3-1 (or the pseudogene TRBV3-2), the J gene TRBJ1-1; D uncertain. Per the germline V gene, CDR1 is LGHDT and CDR2 is YNNKEL (reference sequence). This CDR3 spans 14 amino acids. Trimming took 4 bases from V and 6 from J, leaving 15 bases between them. The CDR3: CASSPPYYDAEAFF. CDR3 sequence (DNA): TGTGCCAGCAGCCCCCCCTACTACGACGCTGAAGCTTTCTTT.

The gene calls are TRBV5-4 and TRBJ2-4; TRBD2 might be the D (7 bases). V lost 6 bases to trimming and J lost 6 bases, with 28 bases between them. This CDR3 region has 18 residues. Germline CDR1 reads SGHNT; CDR2 reads YYREEE (reference sequence). CDR3 coding DNA: TGTGCCAGCACTGGGGGCCGGGCTAGCGGAGGGGACCGAAACATTCAGTACTTC. Translated: CASTGGRASGGDRNIQYF.

This chain's CDR3 is CASSSRPGQGYEQYF. The CDR3 DNA sequence: TGTGCCAGCAGCTCTAGACCCGGACAGGGTTACGAGCAGTACTTC. The chain couples TRBV7-2 to TRBJ2-7; 8 nucleotides line up with TRBD1. Germline values: CDR1 SGHTA, CDR2 FQGNSA. J lost 4 bases, V lost 4 bases, and 9 bases had no gene match. The CDR3 has 15 amino acids.

The chain uses TRBV5-4 and TRBJ2-2; 8 bases are a match to TRBD2. CDR3 size: 17 residues. Germline V gene sequence: CDR1 SGHNT, CDR2 YYREEE (reference sequence). V shed 0 bases and J 1 base; nucleotides not matched to a gene: 5. CDR3 sequence: CASSLGGSGGNTGELFF. The CDR3 DNA sequence: TGTGCCAGCAGCTTGGGAGGCAGCGGGGGGAACACCGGGGAGCTGTTTTTT.

The table lists this clone with a count of one. The genes are TRBV6-5 and TRBJ2-3; the D gene is possibly TRBD1 (5 bases). Per the germline V gene, CDR1 is MNHEY and CDR2 is SVGAGI. The germline V and J ends were trimmed by 6 bases and 1 base, with 11 bases remaining between them. The CDR3 has 14 amino acids. The CDR3 region is CASRPWGGTDTQYF. The CDR3 bases are TGTGCCAGCAGACCTTGGGGCGGCACAGATACGCAGTATTTT.